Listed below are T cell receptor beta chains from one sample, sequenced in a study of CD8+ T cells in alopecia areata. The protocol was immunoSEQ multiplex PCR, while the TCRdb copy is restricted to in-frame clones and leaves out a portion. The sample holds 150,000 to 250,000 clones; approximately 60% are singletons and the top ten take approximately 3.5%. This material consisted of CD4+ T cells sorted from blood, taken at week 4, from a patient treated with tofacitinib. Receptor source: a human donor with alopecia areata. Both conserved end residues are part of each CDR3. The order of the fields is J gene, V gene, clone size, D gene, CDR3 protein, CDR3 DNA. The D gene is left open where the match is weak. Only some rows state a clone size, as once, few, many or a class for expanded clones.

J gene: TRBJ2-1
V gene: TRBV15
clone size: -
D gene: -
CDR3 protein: CATSRDKINEQFF
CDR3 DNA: TGTGCCACCAGCAGAGATAAGATCAATGAGCAGTTCTTC

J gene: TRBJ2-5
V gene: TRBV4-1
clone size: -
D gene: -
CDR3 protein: CASSQPQTGSVRYF
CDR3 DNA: TGCGCCAGCAGCCAGCCACAGACGGGGTCCGTCCGGTACTTC

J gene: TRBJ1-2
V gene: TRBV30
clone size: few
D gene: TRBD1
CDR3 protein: CAWSAPGTGGESGYTF
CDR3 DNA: TGTGCCTGGAGTGCCCCCGGGACAGGGGGCGAATCTGGCTACACCTTC

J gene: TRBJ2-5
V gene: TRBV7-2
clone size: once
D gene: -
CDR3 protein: CASSLSLGAGQETQYF
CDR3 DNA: TGTGCCAGCAGCTTATCCCTGGGGGCAGGCCAAGAGACCCAGTACTTC

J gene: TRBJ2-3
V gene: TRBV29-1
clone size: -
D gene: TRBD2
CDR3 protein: CSVTPGLASDTQYF
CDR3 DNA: TGCAGCGTTACCCCGGGACTAGCATCAGATACGCAGTATTTT

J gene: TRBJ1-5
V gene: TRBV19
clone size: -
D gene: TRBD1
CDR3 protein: CASSMGRGGGQPQHF
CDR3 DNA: TGTGCCAGTAGTATGGGCAGGGGGGGCGGTCAGCCCCAGCATTTT

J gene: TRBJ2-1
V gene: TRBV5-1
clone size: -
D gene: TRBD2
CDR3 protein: CASSFKRGDFSSYNEQFF
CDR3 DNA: TGCGCCAGCAGCTTTAAGCGGGGGGATTTTAGCTCCTACAATGAGCAGTTCTTC

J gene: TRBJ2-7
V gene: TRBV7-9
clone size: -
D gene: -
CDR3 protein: CASSLSQQGPSYEQYF
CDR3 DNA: TGTGCCAGCAGCTTATCCCAACAGGGACCTTCCTACGAGCAGTACTTC

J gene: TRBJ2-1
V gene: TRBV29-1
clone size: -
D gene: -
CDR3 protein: CSVVRAGFNNEQFF
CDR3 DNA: TGCAGCGTTGTACGAGCGGGTTTCAACAATGAGCAGTTCTTC

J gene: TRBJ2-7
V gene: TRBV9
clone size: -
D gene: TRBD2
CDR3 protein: CASSVGASGGYEQYF
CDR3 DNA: TGTGCCAGCAGCGTAGGGGCTAGCGGGGGTTACGAGCAGTACTTC

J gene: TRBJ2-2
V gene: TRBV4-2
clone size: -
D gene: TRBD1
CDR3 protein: CASSRSDRANGELFF
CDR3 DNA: TGTGCCAGCAGCCGCTCGGACAGGGCAAACGGGGAGCTGTTTTTT

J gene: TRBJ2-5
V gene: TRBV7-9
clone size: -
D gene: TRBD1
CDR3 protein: CAVPRGARGPGETQYF
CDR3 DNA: TGTGCCGTCCCTCGTGGCGCCAGGGGGCCCGGAGAGACCCAGTACTTC

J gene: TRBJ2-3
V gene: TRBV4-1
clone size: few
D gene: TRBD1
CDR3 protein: CASSQVVKDRGTYTQYF
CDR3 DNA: TGCGCCAGCAGCCAAGTAGTTAAGGACAGGGGAACTTATACGCAGTATTTT

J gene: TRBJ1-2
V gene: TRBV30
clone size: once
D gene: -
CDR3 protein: CAWSVPGDPYGYTF
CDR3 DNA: TGTGCCTGGAGTGTTCCAGGTGATCCCTATGGCTACACCTTC

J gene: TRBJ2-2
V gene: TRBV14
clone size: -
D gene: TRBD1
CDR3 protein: CASSQNRDRVLVGELFF
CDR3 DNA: TGTGCCAGCAGCCAAAACCGGGACAGGGTATTAGTCGGGGAGCTGTTTTTT

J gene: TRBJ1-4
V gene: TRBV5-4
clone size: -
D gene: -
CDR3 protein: CASSTPQGRNEKLFF
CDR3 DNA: TGTGCCAGCAGCACCCCACAGGGAAGGAATGAAAAACTGTTTTTT

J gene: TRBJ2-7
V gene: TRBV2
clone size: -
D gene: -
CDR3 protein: CASSDSYEQYF
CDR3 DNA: TGTGCCAGCAGTGACAGTTACGAGCAGTACTTC

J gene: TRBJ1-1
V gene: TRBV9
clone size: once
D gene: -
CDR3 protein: CASSVGWNTEAFF
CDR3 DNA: TGTGCCAGCAGCGTAGGATGGAACACTGAAGCTTTCTTT

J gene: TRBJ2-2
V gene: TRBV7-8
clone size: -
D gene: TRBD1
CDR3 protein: CASSPGTGGTGELFF
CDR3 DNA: TGTGCCAGCAGCCCAGGGACAGGGGGCACCGGGGAGCTGTTTTTT

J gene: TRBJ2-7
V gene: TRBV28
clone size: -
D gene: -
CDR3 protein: CASSLGGGQSPYEQYF
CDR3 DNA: TGTGCCAGCAGTTTAGGCGGGGGACAGTCCCCCTACGAGCAGTACTTC

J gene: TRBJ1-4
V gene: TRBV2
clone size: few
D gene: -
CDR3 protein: CASSEGQEKLFF
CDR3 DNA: TGTGCCAGCAGTGAGGGCCAAGAAAAACTGTTTTTT

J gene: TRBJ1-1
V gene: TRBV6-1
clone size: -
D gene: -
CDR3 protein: CASKTRDNTEAFF
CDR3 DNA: TGTGCCAGCAAAACCAGGGACAACACTGAAGCTTTCTTT

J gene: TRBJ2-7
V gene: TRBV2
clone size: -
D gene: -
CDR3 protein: CASSEAGSGTYEQYF
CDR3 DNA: TGTGCCAGCAGTGAGGCAGGGAGTGGGACCTACGAGCAGTACTTC

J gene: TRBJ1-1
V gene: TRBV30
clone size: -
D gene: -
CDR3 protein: CAWSPGRNTEAFF
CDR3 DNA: TGTGCCTGGAGTCCGGGCAGGAACACTGAAGCTTTCTTT

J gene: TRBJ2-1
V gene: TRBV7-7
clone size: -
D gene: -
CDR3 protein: CASSLDIRNEQFF
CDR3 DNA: TGTGCTAGCAGCTTAGACATTAGAAATGAGCAGTTCTTC

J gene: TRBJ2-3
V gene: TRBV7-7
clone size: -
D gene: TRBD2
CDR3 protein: CASSLLTSGNTGYPDTQYF
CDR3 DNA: TGTGCTAGCAGCTTACTTACTAGCGGGAACACCGGGTACCCAGATACGCAGTATTTT

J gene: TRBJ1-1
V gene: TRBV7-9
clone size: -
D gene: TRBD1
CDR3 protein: CASSLGQGPTEAFF
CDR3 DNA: TGTGCCAGCAGCTTAGGACAGGGGCCCACTGAAGCTTTCTTT

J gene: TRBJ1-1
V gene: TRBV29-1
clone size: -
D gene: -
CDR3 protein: CSVTPLKGGTEAFF
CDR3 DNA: TGCAGCGTGACCCCGCTCAAAGGGGGCACTGAAGCTTTCTTT

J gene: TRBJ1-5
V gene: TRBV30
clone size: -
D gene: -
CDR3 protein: CAWSVSNQPQHF
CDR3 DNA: TGTGCCTGGAGTGTCTCCAATCAGCCCCAGCATTTT